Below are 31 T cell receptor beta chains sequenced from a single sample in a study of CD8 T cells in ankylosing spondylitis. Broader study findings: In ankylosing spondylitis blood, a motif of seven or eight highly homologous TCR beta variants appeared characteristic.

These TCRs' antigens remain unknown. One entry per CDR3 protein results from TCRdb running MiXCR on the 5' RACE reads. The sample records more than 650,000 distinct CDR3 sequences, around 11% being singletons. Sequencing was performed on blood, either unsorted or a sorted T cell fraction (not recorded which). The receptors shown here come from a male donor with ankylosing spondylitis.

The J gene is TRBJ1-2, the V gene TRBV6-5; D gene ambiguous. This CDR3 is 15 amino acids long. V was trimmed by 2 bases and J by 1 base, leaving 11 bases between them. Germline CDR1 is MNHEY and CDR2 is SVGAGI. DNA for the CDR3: TGTGCCAGCAGTTACAGCGGAGCGAGTAACTATGGCTACACCTTC. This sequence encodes CASSYSGASNYGYTF.

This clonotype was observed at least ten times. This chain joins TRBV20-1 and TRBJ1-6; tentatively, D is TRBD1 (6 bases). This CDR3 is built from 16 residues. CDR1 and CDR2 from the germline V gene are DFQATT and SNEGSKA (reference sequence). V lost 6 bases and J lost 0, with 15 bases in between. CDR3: CSAHSQGSSYNSPLHF. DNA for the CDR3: TGCAGTGCCCATTCGCAGGGGAGCTCCTATAATTCACCCCTCCACTTT.

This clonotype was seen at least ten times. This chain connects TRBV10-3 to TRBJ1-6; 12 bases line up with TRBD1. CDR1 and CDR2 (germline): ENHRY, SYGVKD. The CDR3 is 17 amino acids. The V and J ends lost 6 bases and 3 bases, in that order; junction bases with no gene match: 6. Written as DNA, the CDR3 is TGTGCCATCAGCGGGACAGGGGGCCTTCTCTATAATTCACCCCTCCACTTT. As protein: CAISGTGGLLYNSPLHF.

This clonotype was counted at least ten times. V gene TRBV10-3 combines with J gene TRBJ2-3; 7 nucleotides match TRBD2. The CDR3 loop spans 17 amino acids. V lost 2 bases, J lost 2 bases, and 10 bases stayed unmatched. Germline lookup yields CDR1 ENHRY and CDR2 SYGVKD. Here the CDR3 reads CAISEAEWGGDTDTQYF. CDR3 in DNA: TGTGCCATCAGTGAGGCGGAGTGGGGAGGGGACACAGATACGCAGTATTTT.

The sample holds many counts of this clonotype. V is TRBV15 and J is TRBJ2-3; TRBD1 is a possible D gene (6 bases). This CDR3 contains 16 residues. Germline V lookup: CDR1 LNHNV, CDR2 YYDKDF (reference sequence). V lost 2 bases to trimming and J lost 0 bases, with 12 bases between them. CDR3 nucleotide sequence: TGTGCCACCAGCAGATACAGACAGGCTAGCACAGATACGCAGTATTTT. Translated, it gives CATSRYRQASTDTQYF.

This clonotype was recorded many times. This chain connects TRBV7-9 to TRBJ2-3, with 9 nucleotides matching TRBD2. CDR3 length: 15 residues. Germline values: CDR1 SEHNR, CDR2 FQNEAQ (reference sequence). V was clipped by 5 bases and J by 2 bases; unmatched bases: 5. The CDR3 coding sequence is TGTGCCAGCAGCGTGACTAGCGGATACACAGATACGCAGTATTTT. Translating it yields CASSVTSGYTDTQYF.

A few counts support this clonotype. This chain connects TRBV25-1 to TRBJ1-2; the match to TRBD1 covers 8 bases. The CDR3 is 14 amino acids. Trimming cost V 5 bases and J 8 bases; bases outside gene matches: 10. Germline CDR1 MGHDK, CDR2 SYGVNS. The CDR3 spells CASSRPGGGGGYTF. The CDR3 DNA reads TGTGCCAGCAGTCGACCAGGGGGCGGAGGAGGCTACACCTTC.

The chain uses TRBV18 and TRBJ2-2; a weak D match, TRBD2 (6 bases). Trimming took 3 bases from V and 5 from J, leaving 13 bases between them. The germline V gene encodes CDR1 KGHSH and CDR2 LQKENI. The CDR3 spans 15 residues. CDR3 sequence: CASSPPEGRTGELFF. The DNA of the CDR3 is TGTGCCAGCTCACCTCCGGAGGGGCGGACCGGGGAGCTGTTTTTT.

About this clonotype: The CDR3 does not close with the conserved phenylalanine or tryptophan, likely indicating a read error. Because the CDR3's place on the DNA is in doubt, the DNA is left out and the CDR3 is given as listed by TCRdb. CDR3 loop: CATSRDAPVAGVRPEI. The chain employs TRBV15 and TRBJ2-7; the table's D call TRBD1 went unverified against the DNA. The CDR3 spans 16 residues, counting both ends. Germline V gene sequence: CDR1 LNHNV, CDR2 YYDKDF (reference sequence).

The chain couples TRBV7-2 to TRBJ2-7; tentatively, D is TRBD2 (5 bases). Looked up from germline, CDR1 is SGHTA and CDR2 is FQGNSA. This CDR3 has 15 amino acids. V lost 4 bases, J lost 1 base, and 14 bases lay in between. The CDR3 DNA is TGTGCCAGCAGCTCCCGACTAATCCTGTCCTACGAGCAGTACTTC. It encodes CASSSRLILSYEQYF.

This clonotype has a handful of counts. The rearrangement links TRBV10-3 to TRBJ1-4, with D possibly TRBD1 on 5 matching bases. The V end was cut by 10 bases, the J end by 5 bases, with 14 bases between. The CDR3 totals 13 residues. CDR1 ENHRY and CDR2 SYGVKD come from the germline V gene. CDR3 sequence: CATRGGSNEKLFF. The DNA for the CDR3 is TGTGCCACCCGGGGCGGCTCCAATGAAAAACTGTTTTTT.

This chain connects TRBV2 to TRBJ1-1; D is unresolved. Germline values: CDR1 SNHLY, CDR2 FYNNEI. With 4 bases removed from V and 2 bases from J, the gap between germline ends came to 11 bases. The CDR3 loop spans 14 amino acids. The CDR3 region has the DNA TGTGCCAGCAGTGTGGTGCAGACAAACACTGAAGCTTTCTTT. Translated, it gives CASSVVQTNTEAFF.

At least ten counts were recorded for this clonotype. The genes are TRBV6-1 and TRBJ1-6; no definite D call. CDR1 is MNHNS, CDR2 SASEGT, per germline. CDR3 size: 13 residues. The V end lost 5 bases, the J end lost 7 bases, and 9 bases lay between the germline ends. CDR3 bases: TGTGCCAGCAGTCTGGACTTCAATTCACCCCTCCACTTT. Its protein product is CASSLDFNSPLHF.

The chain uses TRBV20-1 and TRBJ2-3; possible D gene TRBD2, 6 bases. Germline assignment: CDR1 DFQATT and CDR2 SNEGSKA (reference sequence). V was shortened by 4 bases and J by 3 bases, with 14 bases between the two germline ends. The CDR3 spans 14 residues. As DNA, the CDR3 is TGCAGTGCTATCGGGAGCTCTTCTACAGATACGCAGTATTTT. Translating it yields CSAIGSSSTDTQYF.

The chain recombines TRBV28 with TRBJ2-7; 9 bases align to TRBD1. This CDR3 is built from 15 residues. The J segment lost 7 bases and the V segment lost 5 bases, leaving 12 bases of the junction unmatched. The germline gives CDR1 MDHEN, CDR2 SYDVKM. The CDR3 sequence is CASSSIGGQGGEQYF. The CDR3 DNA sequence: TGTGCCAGCAGTAGTATAGGGGGACAGGGTGGTGAGCAGTACTTC.

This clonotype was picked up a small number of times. CDR3 sequence (DNA): TGTGCCAGCAGCCCGTCGGGGAATTCCCTAAATCAGCCCCAGCATTTT. Encoded protein: CASSPSGNSLNQPQHF. The rearrangement joins TRBV7-6 to TRBJ1-5; D call uncertain. Germline CDR1 is SGHVS and CDR2 is FNYEAQ. This CDR3 spans 16 amino acids. Between the trimmed V and J ends, which lost 5 bases and 4 bases, there was a span of 18 bases. Combining the CDR3 with reference TRBV7-6 and TRBJ1-5 gives the whole variable domain GAGVSQSPRYKVTKRGQDVALRCDPISGHVSLYWYRQALGQGPEFLTYFNYEAQQDKSGLPNDRFSAERPEGSISTLTIQRTEQRDSAMYRCASSPSGNSLNQPQHFGDGTRLSIL.

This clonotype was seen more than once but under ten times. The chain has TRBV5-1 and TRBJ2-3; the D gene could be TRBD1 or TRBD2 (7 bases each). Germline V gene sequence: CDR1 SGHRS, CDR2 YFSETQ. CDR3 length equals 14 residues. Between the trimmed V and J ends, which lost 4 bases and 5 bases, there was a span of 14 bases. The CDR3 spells CASSQGGEEDTQYF. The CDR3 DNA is TGCGCCAGCAGCCAGGGGGGGGAGGAAGATACGCAGTATTTT.

For the CDR3, the DNA is TGTGCCAGCAGTCCCAGGGGTGTGAGGACAGATACGCAGTATTTT. Its protein product is CASSPRGVRTDTQYF. The chain combines TRBV6-1 with TRBJ2-3; a possible D gene is TRBD1 (6 bases). Between the trimmed V and J ends, which lost 5 bases and 3 bases, there was a span of 15 bases. Germline CDR1 MNHNS, CDR2 SASEGT. The length of the CDR3 is 15 residues.

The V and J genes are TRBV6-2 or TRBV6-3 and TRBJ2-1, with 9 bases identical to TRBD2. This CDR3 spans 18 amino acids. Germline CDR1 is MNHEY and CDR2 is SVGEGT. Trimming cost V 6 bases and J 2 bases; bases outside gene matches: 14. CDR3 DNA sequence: TGTGCCAGCAGGCCTTATAGCGGGAGAGGGTTAGCCTACAATGAGCAGTTCTTC. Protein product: CASRPYSGRGLAYNEQFF.

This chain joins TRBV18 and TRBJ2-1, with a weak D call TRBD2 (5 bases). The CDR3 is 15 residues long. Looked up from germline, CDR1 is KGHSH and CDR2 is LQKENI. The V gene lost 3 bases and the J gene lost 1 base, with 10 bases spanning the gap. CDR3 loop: CASSPPGFSYNEQFF. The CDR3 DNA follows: TGTGCCAGCTCACCCCCGGGATTTTCCTACAATGAGCAGTTCTTC.

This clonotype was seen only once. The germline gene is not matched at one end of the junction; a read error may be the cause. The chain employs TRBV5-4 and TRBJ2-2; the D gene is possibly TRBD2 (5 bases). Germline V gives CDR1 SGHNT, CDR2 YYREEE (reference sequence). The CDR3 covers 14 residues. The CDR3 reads CASSLRPRTGKLFF. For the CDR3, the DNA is TGTGCCAGCAGCTTGCGCCCTAGGACCGGGAAGCTGTTTTTT.

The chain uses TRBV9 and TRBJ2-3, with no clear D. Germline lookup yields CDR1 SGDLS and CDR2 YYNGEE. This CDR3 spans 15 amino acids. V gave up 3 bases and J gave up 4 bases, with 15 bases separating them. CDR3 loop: CASSAYPLIPDTQYF. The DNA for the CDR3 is TGTGCCAGCAGCGCGTACCCTCTTATCCCAGATACGCAGTATTTT.

Here the CDR3 reads CASSPPLSTVYEQYF. The CDR3, as DNA: TGTGCCAGCAGTCCGCCCCTCTCGACGGTATACGAGCAGTACTTC. The chain links TRBV28 to TRBJ2-7; D uncertain. The V gene's germline CDR1 is MDHEN and CDR2 SYDVKM. The ends were cut back, 5 bases at V and 4 bases at J, with 18 bases in the middle. The CDR3 loop spans 15 amino acids.

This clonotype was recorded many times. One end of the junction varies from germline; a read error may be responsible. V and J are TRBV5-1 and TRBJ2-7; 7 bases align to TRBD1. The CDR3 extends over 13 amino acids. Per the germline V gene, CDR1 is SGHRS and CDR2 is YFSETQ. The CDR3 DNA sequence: TGTGCCAGCAGCCGCGACAGGGAGTACGAGCAGTACTTC. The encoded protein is CASSRDREYEQYF.

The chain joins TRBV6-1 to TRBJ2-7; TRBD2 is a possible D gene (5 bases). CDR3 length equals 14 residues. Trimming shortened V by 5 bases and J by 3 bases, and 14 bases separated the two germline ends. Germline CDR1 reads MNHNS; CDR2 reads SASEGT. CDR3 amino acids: CASSPRTRIYEQYF. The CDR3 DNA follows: TGTGCCAGCAGTCCCCGGACTCGGATCTACGAGCAGTACTTC.

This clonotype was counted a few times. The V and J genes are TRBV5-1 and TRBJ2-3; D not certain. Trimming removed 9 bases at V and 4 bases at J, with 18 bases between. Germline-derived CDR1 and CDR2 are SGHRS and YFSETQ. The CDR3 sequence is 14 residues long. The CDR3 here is CATTSTHGADTQYF. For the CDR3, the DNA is TGCGCCACTACCTCCACACACGGCGCAGATACGCAGTATTTT. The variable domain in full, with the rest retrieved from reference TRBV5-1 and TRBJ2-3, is KAGVTQTPRYLIKTRGQQVTLSCSPISGHRSVSWYQQTPGQGLQFLFEYFSETQRNKGNFPGRFSGRQFSNSRSEMNVSTLELGDSALYLCATTSTHGADTQYFGPGTRLTVL.

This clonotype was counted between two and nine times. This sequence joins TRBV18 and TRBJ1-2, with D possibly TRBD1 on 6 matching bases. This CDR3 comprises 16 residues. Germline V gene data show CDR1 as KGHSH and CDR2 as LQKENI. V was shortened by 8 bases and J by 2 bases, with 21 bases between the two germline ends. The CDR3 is CASPSSPGGGNYGYTF. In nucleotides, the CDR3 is TGTGCCAGCCCTTCCTCTCCCGGCGGGGGCAACTATGGCTACACCTTC.

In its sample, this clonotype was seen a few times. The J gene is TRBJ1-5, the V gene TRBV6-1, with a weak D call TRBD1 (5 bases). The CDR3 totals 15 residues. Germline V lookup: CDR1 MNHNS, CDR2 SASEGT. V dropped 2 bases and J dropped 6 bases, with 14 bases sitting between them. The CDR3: CASSEREGPGQPQHF. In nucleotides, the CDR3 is TGTGCCAGCAGTGAAAGGGAGGGGCCAGGTCAGCCCCAGCATTTT.

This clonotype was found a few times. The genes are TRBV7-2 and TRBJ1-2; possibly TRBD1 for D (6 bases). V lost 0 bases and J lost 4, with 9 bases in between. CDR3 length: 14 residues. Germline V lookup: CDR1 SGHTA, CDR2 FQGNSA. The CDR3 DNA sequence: TGTGCCAGCAGCTTAGCTGCAGGGGTCTATGGCTACACCTTC. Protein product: CASSLAAGVYGYTF.

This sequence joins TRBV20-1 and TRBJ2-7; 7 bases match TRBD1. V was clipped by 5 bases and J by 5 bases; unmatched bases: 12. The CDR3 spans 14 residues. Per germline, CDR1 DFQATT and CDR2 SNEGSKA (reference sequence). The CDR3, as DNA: TGCAGTGCTGAGGGTGACAGGGATTTCGACGAGCAGTACTTC. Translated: CSAEGDRDFDEQYF.

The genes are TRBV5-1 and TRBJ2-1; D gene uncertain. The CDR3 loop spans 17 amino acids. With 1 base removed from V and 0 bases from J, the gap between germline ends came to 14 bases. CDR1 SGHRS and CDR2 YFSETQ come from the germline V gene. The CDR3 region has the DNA TGCGCCAGCAGCTTGCAGTTCATCGGGTCCTCCTACAATGAGCAGTTCTTC. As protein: CASSLQFIGSSYNEQFF.